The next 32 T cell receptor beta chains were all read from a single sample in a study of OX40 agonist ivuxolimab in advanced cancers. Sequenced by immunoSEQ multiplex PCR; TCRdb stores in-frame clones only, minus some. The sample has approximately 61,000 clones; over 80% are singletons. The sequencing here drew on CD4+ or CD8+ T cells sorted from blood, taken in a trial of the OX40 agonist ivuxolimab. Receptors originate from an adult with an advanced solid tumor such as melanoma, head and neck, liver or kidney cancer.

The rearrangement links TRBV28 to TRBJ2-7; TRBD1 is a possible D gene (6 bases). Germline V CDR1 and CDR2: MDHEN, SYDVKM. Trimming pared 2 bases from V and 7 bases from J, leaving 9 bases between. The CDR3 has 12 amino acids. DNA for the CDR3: TGTGCCAGCAGTTTAACAGGGCGAGAGCAGTACTTC. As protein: CASSLTGREQYF.

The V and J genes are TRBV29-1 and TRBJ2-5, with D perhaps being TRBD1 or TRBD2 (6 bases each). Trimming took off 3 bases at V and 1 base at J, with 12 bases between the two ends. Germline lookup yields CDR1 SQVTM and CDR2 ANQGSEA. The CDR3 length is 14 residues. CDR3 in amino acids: CSVDPSGAQETQYF. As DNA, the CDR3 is TGCAGCGTTGACCCCTCGGGGGCCCAAGAGACCCAGTACTTC.

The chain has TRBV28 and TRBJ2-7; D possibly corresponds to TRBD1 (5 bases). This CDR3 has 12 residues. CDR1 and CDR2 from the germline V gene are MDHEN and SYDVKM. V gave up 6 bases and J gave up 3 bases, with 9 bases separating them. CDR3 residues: CASRGQGYEQYF. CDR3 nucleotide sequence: TGTGCCAGCAGAGGGCAGGGCTACGAGCAGTACTTC.

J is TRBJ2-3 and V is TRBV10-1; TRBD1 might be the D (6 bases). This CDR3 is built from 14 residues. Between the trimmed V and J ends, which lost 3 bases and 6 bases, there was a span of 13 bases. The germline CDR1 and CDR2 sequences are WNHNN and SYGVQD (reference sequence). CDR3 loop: CASSEQGFADTQYF. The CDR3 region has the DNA TGCGCCAGCAGTGAACAGGGTTTCGCGGATACGCAGTATTTT.

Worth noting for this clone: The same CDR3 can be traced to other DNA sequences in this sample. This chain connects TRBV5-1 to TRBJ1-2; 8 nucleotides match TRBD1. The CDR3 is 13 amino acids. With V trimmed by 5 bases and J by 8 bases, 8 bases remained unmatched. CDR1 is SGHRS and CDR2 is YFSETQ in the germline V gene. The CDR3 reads CASSFGQGRGYTF. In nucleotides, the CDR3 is TGCGCCAGCAGTTTCGGACAGGGTAGGGGCTACACCTTC.

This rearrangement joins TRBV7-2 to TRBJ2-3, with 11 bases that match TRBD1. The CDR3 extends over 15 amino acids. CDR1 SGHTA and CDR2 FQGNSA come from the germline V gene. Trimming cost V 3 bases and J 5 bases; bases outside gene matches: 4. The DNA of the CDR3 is TGTGCCAGCAGCTTTTTAGGGACAGGGGGAGATACGCAGTATTTT. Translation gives CASSFLGTGGDTQYF.

CDR3 residues: CASRLRTGSGTGGETQYF. DNA for the CDR3: TGTGCCAGCAGATTGCGAACAGGGTCAGGGACAGGCGGTGAGACCCAGTACTTC. The chain combines TRBV7-2 with TRBJ2-5, with 8 bases fitting TRBD1. Germline values: CDR1 SGHTA, CDR2 FQGNSA. The CDR3 has 18 residues. With V trimmed by 6 bases and J by 5 bases, 20 bases remained unmatched.

The CDR3 spells CASGTSGSGNNEQFF. The CDR3 nucleotides read TGTGCCAGCGGGACTAGCGGGAGTGGGAACAATGAGCAGTTCTTC. The chain links TRBV27 to TRBJ2-1; 14 bases match TRBD2. Germline lookup yields CDR1 MNHEY and CDR2 SMNVEV (reference sequence). The V and J ends lost 8 bases and 5 bases, in that order; junction bases with no gene match: 5. This CDR3 spans 15 amino acids.

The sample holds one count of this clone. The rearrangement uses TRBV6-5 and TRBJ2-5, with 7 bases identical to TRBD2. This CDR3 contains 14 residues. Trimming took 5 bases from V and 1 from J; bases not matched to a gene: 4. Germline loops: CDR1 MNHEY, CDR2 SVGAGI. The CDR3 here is CASSGSGFQETQYF. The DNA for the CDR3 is TGTGCCAGCAGTGGTAGCGGGTTCCAAGAGACCCAGTACTTC.

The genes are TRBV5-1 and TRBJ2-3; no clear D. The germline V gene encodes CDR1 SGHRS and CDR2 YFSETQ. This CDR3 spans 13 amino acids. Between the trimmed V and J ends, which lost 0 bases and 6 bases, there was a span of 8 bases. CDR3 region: CASSLVVGDTQYF. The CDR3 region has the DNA TGCGCCAGCAGCTTGGTAGTGGGGGATACGCAGTATTTT. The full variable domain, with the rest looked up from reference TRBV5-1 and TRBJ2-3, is KAGVTQTPRYLIKTRGQQVTLSCSPISGHRSVSWYQQTPGQGLQFLFEYFSETQRNKGNFPGRFSGRQFSNSRSEMNVSTLELGDSALYLCASSLVVGDTQYFGPGTRLTVL.

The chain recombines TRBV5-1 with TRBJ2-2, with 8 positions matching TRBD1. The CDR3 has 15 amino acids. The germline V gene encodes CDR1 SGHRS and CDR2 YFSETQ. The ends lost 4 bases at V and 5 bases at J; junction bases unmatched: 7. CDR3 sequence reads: CASSPGTGGTGELFF. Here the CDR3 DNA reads TGCGCCAGCAGCCCCGGGACAGGTGGAACCGGGGAGCTGTTTTTT. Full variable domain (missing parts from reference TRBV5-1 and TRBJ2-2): KAGVTQTPRYLIKTRGQQVTLSCSPISGHRSVSWYQQTPGQGLQFLFEYFSETQRNKGNFPGRFSGRQFSNSRSEMNVSTLELGDSALYLCASSPGTGGTGELFFGEGSRLTVL.

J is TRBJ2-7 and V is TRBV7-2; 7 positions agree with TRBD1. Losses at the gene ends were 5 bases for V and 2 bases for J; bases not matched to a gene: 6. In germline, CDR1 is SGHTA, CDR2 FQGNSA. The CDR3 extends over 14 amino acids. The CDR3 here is CASSVDGTAYEQYF. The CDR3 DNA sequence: TGTGCCAGCAGCGTCGACGGGACAGCCTACGAGCAGTACTTC.

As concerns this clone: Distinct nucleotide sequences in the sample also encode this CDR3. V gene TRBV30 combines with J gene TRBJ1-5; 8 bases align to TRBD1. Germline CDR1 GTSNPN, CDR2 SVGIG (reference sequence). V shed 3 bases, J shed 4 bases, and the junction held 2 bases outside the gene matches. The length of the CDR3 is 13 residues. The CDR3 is CAWSGQGNQPQHF. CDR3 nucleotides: TGTGCCTGGAGCGGACAGGGTAATCAGCCCCAGCATTTT. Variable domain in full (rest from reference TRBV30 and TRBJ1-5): SQTIHQWPATLVQPVGSPLSLECTVEGTSNPNLYWYRQAAGRGLQLLFYSVGIGQISSEVPQNLSASRPQDRQFILSSKKLLLSDSGFYLCAWSGQGNQPQHFGDGTRLSIL.

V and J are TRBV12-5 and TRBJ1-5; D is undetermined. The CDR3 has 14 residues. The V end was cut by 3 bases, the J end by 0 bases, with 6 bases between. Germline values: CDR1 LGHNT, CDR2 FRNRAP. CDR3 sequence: CASGFFYSNQPQHF. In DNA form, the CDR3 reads TGTGCTAGTGGTTTTTTTTATAGCAATCAGCCCCAGCATTTT.

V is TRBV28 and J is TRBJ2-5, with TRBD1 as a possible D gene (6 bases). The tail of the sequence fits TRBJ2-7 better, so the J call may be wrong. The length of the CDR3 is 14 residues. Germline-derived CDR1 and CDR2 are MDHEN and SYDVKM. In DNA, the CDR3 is TGTGCCAGCTCTACCCAAGACAGGTTCTACGAGCAGTACTTC. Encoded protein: CASSTQDRFYEQYF.

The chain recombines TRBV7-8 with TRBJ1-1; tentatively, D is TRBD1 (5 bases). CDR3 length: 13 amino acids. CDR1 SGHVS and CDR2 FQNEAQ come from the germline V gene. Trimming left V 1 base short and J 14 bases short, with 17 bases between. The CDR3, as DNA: TGTGCCAGCAGCTTAGGGACCCACGGACATCGGTTCTTT. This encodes CASSLGTHGHRFF.

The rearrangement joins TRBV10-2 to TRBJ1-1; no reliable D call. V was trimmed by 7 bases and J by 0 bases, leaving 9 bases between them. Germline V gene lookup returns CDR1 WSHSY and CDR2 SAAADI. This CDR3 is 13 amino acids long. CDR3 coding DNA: TGCGCCAGCAAGGCGACGCTGAACACTGAAGCTTTCTTT. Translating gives CASKATLNTEAFF.

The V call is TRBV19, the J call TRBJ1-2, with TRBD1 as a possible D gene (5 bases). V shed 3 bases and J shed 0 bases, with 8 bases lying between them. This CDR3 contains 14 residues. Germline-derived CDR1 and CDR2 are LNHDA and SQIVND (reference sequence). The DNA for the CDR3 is TGTGCCAGTAGTATCCAGGGAGCTAACTATGGCTACACCTTC. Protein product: CASSIQGANYGYTF.

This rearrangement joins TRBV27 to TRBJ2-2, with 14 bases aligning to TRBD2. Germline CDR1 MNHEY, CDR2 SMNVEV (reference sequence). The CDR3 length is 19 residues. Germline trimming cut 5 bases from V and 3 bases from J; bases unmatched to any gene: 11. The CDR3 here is CASSPGLAGDPPYTGELFF. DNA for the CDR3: TGTGCCAGCAGTCCGGGACTAGCGGGAGACCCCCCTTACACCGGGGAGCTGTTTTTT.

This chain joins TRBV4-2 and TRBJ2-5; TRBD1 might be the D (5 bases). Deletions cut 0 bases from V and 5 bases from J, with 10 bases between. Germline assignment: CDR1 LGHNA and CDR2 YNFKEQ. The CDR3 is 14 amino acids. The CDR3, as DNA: TGTGCCAGCAGCCAAGATCCAGGGTCGGAGACCCAGTACTTC. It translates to CASSQDPGSETQYF.

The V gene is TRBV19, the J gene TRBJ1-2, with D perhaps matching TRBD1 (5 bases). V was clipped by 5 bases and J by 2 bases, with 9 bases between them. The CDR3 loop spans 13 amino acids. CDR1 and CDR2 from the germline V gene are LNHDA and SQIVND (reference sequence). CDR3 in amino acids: CASSFAGNYGYTF. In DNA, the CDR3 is TGTGCCAGTAGTTTTGCAGGGAACTATGGCTACACCTTC. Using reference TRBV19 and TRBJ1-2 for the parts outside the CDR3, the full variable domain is DGGITQSPKYLFRKEGQNVTLSCEQNLNHDAMYWYRQDPGQGLRLIYYSQIVNDFQKGDIAEGYSVSREKKESFPLTVTSAQKNPTAFYLCASSFAGNYGYTFGSGTRLTVV.

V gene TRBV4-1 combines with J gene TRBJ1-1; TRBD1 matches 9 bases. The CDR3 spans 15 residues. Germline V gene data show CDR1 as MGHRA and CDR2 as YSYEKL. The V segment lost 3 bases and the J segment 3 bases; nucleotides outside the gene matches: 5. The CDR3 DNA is TGCGCCAGCAGCCAGGGACAGGGCGGGGACACTGAAGCTTTCTTT. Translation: CASSQGQGGDTEAFF.

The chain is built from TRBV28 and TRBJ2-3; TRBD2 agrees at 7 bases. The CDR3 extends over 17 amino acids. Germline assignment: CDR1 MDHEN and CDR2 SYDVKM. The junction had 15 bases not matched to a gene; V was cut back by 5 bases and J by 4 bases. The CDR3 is CASSPPLGSGMADTQYF. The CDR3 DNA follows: TGTGCCAGCAGTCCCCCACTTGGGAGCGGGATGGCAGATACGCAGTATTTT.

This CDR3 is CASLGWGLGGNQPQHF. For the CDR3, the DNA is TGTGCCAGCCTTGGATGGGGGCTGGGGGGCAATCAGCCCCAGCATTTT. The chain employs TRBV6-6 and TRBJ1-5, with a weak D call TRBD1 (6 bases). The CDR3 runs to 16 residues. Germline V gene lookup returns CDR1 MNHNY and CDR2 SVGAGI (reference sequence). Trimming shortened V by 8 bases and J by 2 bases, and 19 bases separated the two germline ends.

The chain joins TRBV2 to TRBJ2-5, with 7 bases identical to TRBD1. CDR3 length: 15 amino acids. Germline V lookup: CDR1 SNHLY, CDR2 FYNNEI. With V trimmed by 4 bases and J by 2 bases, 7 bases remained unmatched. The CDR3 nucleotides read TGTGCCAGCAGTGTTACAGGGGTTCATCAAGAGACCCAGTACTTC. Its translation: CASSVTGVHQETQYF.

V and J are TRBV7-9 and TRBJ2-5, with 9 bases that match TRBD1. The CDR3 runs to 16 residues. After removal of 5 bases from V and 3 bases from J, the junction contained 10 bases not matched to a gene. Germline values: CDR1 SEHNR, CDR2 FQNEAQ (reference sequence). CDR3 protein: CASSPTGGRREETQYF. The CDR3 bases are TGTGCCAGCAGCCCGACAGGGGGTAGGCGCGAAGAGACCCAGTACTTC.

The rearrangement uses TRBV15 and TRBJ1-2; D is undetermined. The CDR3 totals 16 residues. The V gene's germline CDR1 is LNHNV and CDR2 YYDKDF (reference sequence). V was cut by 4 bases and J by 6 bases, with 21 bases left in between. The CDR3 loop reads CATSILKTTGEDGYTF. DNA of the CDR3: TGTGCCACCAGCATTTTAAAAACCACTGGGGAGGATGGCTACACCTTC.

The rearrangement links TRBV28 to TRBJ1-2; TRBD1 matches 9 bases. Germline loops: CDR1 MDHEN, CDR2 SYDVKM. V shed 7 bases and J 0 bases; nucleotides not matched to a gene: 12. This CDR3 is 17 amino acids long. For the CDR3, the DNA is TGTGCCAGCACCATTCACTTGGGACAGGGAACTAACTATGGCTACACCTTC. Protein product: CASTIHLGQGTNYGYTF.

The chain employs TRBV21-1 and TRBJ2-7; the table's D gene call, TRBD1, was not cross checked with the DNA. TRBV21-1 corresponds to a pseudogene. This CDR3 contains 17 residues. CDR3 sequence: CASSKDRPGTVSYEQYF. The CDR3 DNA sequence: TGTGCCAGCAGCAAAGACCGCCCCGGGACAGTCTCCTACGAGCAGTACTTC.

The CDR3 sequence: CASSPLAGGTGAQYF. The CDR3, as DNA: TGTGCCAGCAGCCCCCTTGCGGGGGGGACTGGGGCCCAGTACTTC. This sequence joins TRBV11-1 and TRBJ2-5; TRBD2 matches at 9 bases. Germline V gives CDR1 SGHAT, CDR2 FQDESV (reference sequence). V was pared by 5 bases and J by 9 bases, with 13 bases of the junction left unmatched. This CDR3 is 15 amino acids long. Filled out from reference TRBV11-1 and TRBJ2-5, the complete variable domain reads EAEVAQSPRYKITEKSQAVAFWCDPISGHATLYWYRQILGQGPELLVQFQDESVVDDSQLPKDRFSAERLKGVDSTLKIQPAELGDSAMYLCASSPLAGGTGAQYFGPGTRLLVL.

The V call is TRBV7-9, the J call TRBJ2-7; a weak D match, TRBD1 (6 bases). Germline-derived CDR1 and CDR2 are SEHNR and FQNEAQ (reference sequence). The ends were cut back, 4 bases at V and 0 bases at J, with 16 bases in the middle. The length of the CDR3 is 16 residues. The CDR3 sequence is CASSSPPGAISYEQYF. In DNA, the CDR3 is TGTGCCAGCAGCTCCCCACCAGGGGCTATCTCCTACGAGCAGTACTTC.

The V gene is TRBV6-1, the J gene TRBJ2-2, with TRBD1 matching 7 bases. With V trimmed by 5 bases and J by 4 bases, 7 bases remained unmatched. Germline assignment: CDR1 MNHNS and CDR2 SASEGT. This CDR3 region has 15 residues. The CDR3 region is CASSPRQGSTGELFF. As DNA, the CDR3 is TGTGCCAGCAGTCCACGACAGGGCTCCACCGGGGAGCTGTTTTTT.